Listed here is a single T cell receptor beta chain. Its target is unknown. This sample was included in a study of shared clonotypes between healthy human individuals. Study conclusions and caveats: In several donors, around 5.5% of naive CD4 clonotypes appeared in common. Rarefaction curves obtained for sorted subsets showed sequencing incomplete despite large depth. Compared with memory subsets, naive subsets generally had larger estimated richness.

Trimming at V came to 5 bases and at J to 3 bases, leaving 7 bases not matched to a gene. CDR1 is SGHTA, CDR2 FQGNSA, per germline. The CDR3 length is 15 residues. Method: immunoSEQ multiplex PCR; TCRdb's copy keeps in-frame clones and lacks some. The sample contains more than 550,000 clones, roughly 72% of which appear only once. The gene calls are TRBV7-2 and TRBJ2-3, with TRBD1 identical over 8 bases. The sample comprised memory CD4+ T cells sorted from blood. Documented subset: CD45RA-negative fraction. The clonotype was recovered from a woman between 25 and 40 years old in good health. The CDR3 region has the DNA TGTGCCAGCAGCCCAGGGGGCAGGGGAACAGATACGCAGTATTTT. Its protein product is CASSPGGRGTDTQYF. Using reference TRBV7-2 and TRBJ2-3 for the parts outside the CDR3, the full variable domain is GAGVSQSPSNKVTEKGKDVELRCDPISGHTALYWYRQSLGQGLEFLIYFQGNSAPDKSGLPSDRFSAERTGGSVSTLTIQRTQQEDSAVYLCASSPGGRGTDTQYFGPGTRLTVL.